The 5 T cell receptor beta chains given below trace back to one sample, sequenced in a study of patients and donors after allogeneic stem cell transplantation. One entry per CDR3 protein results from TCRdb running MiXCR on the RT-PCR reads. Of some 880,000 distinct CDR3 sequences detected, about a sixth appear once; the ten largest clones hold 6%. Sequencing was done on a sample of blood, either unsorted or a sorted T cell fraction (not recorded which). The receptors shown here come from a human donor who was either an allogeneic HSCT recipient or a stem cell or donor lymphocyte infusion donor (not recorded which). It is not recorded whose cells these are; they may come from a transplant donor.

The genes are TRBV15 and TRBJ1-4; D is ambiguous. V was cut by 2 bases and J by 3 bases, with 10 bases left in between. Germline V lookup: CDR1 LNHNV, CDR2 YYDKDF (reference sequence). This CDR3 is built from 15 residues. The CDR3 DNA reads as TGTGCCACCAGCAGAAATCTCGGGCCTAATGAAAAACTGTTTTTT. This translates into CATSRNLGPNEKLFF.

The V gene is TRBV10-3, the J gene TRBJ2-7; 11 positions match TRBD2. CDR1 ENHRY and CDR2 SYGVKD come from the germline V gene. The CDR3 has 15 amino acids. V was clipped by 2 bases and J by 2 bases; unmatched bases: 2. For the CDR3, the DNA is TGTGCCATCAGTGAGGGGACTAGCGGAGCCTACGAGCAGTACTTC. This sequence encodes CAISEGTSGAYEQYF.

The chain recombines TRBV20-1 with TRBJ2-2; TRBD1 agrees at 7 bases. V lost 3 bases to trimming and J lost 4 bases; unmatched junction nucleotides: 8. Germline-derived CDR1 and CDR2 are DFQATT and SNEGSKA (reference sequence). This CDR3 is 15 amino acids long. CDR3 loop: CSARHGTVTTGELFF. In DNA, the CDR3 is TGCAGTGCTAGGCACGGGACAGTTACCACCGGGGAGCTGTTTTTT.

The chain is built from TRBV5-1 and TRBJ1-1; perhaps TRBD1 as D (5 bases). The CDR3 consists of 15 residues. Trimming left V 0 bases short and J 4 bases short, with 13 bases between. Germline CDR1 and CDR2: SGHRS and YFSETQ. The CDR3 here is CASSLDGQGGTEAFF. The DNA for the CDR3 is TGCGCCAGCAGCTTGGACGGACAAGGAGGCACTGAAGCTTTCTTT.

The chain has TRBV27 and TRBJ2-7; possible D gene TRBD2, 5 bases. Germline lookup yields CDR1 MNHEY and CDR2 SMNVEV (reference sequence). The V end was cut by 1 base, the J end by 0 bases, with 7 bases between. The length of the CDR3 is 14 residues. The CDR3 here is CASSLWGASYEQYF. CDR3 in DNA: TGTGCCAGCAGTTTATGGGGAGCCTCCTACGAGCAGTACTTC.